The 32 T cell receptor beta chains presented below share a single source sample, sequenced in a study of STAT5B mutations in CD4+ large granular lymphocyte leukemia (dated by TCRdb to between 2021 and 2024). To prepare the library, the immunoSEQ multiplex PCR assay was applied. As stored in TCRdb, this immuneACCESS dataset retains in-frame rearrangements with V and J assigned. A fraction of the clones does not appear; measured against another copy, unresolved V genes explain less than half of the discrepancy, and the remainder lacks a known reason. For this sample there are around 21,000 clones; roughly 76% appear just once. The top ten constitute less than 5% of the sample. The sequenced material came from CD4+ T cells from blood buffy coats. These receptors came from a human donor in good health.

The chain combines TRBV30 with TRBJ1-1, with TRBD1 as a possible D gene (5 bases). This CDR3 is 15 amino acids long. Germline V gene sequence: CDR1 GTSNPN, CDR2 SVGIG (reference sequence). The germline V and J ends were trimmed by 4 bases and 3 bases, with 18 bases remaining between them. This chain's CDR3 is CAWTSPKGTYTEAFF. DNA of the CDR3: TGTGCCTGGACCTCCCCGAAGGGGACCTACACTGAAGCTTTCTTT.

This clone was observed a handful of times. This rearrangement joins TRBV7-9 to TRBJ2-5, with no clear D. The V and J ends lost 0 bases and 0 bases respectively, with 11 bases between them. From germline, CDR1 is SEHNR and CDR2 FQNEAQ (reference sequence). This CDR3 has 16 residues. CDR3 nucleotide sequence: TGTGCCAGCAGCTTAGCGACTCTTCCGTACCAAGAGACCCAGTACTTC. Translated, it gives CASSLATLPYQETQYF. Together with reference TRBV7-9 and TRBJ2-5, the CDR3 gives the full variable domain: DTGVSQNPRHKITKRGQNVTFRCDPISEHNRLYWYRQTLGQGPEFLTYFQNEAQLEKSRLLSDRFSAERPKGSFSTLEIQRTEQGDSAMYLCASSLATLPYQETQYFGPGTRLLVL.

This chain connects TRBV2 to TRBJ2-7, with D hard to call. Per germline, CDR1 SNHLY and CDR2 FYNNEI. The CDR3 runs 12 residues. V lost 1 base to trimming and J lost 3 bases, with 4 bases between them. The CDR3 sequence is CASSEVGYEQYF. CDR3 sequence (DNA): TGTGCCAGCAGTGAAGTGGGCTACGAGCAGTACTTC.

This chain uses TRBV10-3 with TRBJ2-3; D may be TRBD2 (6 bases). CDR1 and CDR2 (germline): ENHRY, SYGVKD. Trimming shortened V by 7 bases and J by 3 bases, and 8 bases separated the two germline ends. The CDR3 has 12 amino acids. The CDR3 protein is CAIKGTTDTQYF. The CDR3 DNA follows: TGTGCCATCAAGGGGACTACAGATACGCAGTATTTT.

The V call is TRBV30, the J call TRBJ1-2, with D tentatively TRBD1 (5 bases). Trimming pared 2 bases from V and 7 bases from J, leaving 20 bases between. The CDR3 runs to 15 residues. Germline loops: CDR1 GTSNPN, CDR2 SVGIG (reference sequence). CDR3 nucleotides: TGTGCCTGGAGTAATCCGGGACGGAGTATAGGTGGCTACACCTTC. Translated: CAWSNPGRSIGGYTF.

This clone has only a few counts. V gene TRBV16 combines with J gene TRBJ1-2; D might be TRBD1 (6 bases). V lost 2 bases to trimming and J lost 5 bases, with 9 bases between them. The CDR3 is 13 residues long. Germline V gives CDR1 KGHSY, CDR2 FQNENV. The CDR3 DNA is TGTGCCAGCAGCCAAGAGGGGGGATATGGCTACACCTTC. Translated, it gives CASSQEGGYGYTF.

Details on this clone: One end of the junction varies from germline; a read error may be responsible. The chain is built from TRBV7-8 and TRBJ2-3; 10 bases agree with TRBD2. Germline V lookup: CDR1 SGHVS, CDR2 FQNEAQ. This CDR3 is built from 16 residues. The CDR3 nucleotides are TGTGCCAGCCGCTTCACTAGCGGGATCCCGACAGATACGCAGTATTTT. Its protein is CASRFTSGIPTDTQYF.

This clone was recorded once. V gene TRBV28 combines with J gene TRBJ2-5; TRBD2 agrees at 7 bases. The CDR3 runs 17 residues. The germline V gene encodes CDR1 MDHEN and CDR2 SYDVKM. The V and J ends lost 2 bases and 8 bases, in that order; junction bases with no gene match: 17. CDR3 residues: CASSLAGARKREGTQYF. In DNA form, the CDR3 reads TGTGCCAGCAGTTTAGCGGGAGCACGCAAACGGGAAGGCACCCAGTACTTC. The entire variable domain, with the rest obtained from reference TRBV28 and TRBJ2-5, is as follows: DVKVTQSSRYLVKRTGEKVFLECVQDMDHENMFWYRQDPGLGLRLIYFSYDVKMKEKGDIPEGYSVSREKKERFSLILESASTNQTSMYLCASSLAGARKREGTQYFGPGTRLLVL.

The gene calls are TRBV18 and TRBJ1-1; a possible D gene is TRBD1 (6 bases). The germline gives CDR1 KGHSH, CDR2 LQKENI. The CDR3 is made up of 14 amino acids. With 0 bases removed from V and 5 bases from J, the gap between germline ends came to 10 bases. CDR3 bases: TGTGCCAGCTCACCACCCGGGACAAGTACTGAAGCTTTCTTT. Its translation is CASSPPGTSTEAFF. Based on the CDR3 plus reference TRBV18 and TRBJ1-1, the full variable domain is NAGVMQNPRHLVRRRGQEARLRCSPMKGHSHVYWYRQLPEEGLKFMVYLQKENIIDESGMPKERFSAEFPKEGPSILRIQQVVRGDSAAYFCASSPPGTSTEAFFGQGTRLTVV.

The V call is TRBV27, the J call TRBJ2-7, with TRBD2 matching 10 bases. The CDR3 has 15 residues. After removal of 6 bases from V and 3 bases from J, the junction contained 8 bases not matched to a gene. From germline, CDR1 is MNHEY and CDR2 SMNVEV (reference sequence). CDR3 region: CASSGPGLASYEQYF. Written as DNA, the CDR3 is TGTGCCAGCAGCGGACCGGGACTAGCGAGCTACGAGCAGTACTTC.

The genes are TRBV7-9 and TRBJ1-2; perhaps TRBD1 as D (5 bases). From germline, CDR1 is SEHNR and CDR2 FQNEAQ (reference sequence). Trimming took off 5 bases at V and 7 bases at J, with 14 bases between the two ends. This CDR3 region has 13 residues. The CDR3 protein is CASSPGRDSGYTF. DNA of the CDR3: TGTGCCAGCAGCCCAGGCCGGGACTCTGGCTACACCTTC.

The CDR3 loop is CASSEYSPGNSYEQYF. The CDR3 DNA reads TGCGCCAGCAGTGAGTACTCTCCAGGGAACTCCTACGAGCAGTACTTC. The rearrangement links TRBV10-2 to TRBJ2-7; D might be TRBD1 (5 bases). This CDR3 has 16 residues. Germline values: CDR1 WSHSY, CDR2 SAAADI. Trimming cost V 1 base and J 0 bases, with 13 bases left between them.

The chain recombines TRBV29-1 with TRBJ2-3; possible D gene TRBD2, 6 bases. Germline V gene sequence: CDR1 SQVTM, CDR2 ANQGSEA. This CDR3 is 13 amino acids long. CDR3 bases: TGCACCGCGGAGGGCCCTGCCGCAGATACGCAGTATTTT. This sequence encodes CTAEGPAADTQYF.

The chain has TRBV7-8 and TRBJ2-1; no firm D call. Germline CDR1 reads SGHVS; CDR2 reads FQNEAQ. Deletions cut 4 bases from V and 6 bases from J, with 10 bases between. The CDR3 is 13 residues long. The CDR3, as DNA: TGTGCCAGCAGCTACCGCTGGGGCAATGAGCAGTTCTTC. It encodes CASSYRWGNEQFF. Full variable domain (outside the CDR3, taken from reference TRBV7-8 and TRBJ2-1): GAGVSQSPRYKVAKRGQDVALRCDPISGHVSLFWYQQALGQGPEFLTYFQNEAQLDKSGLPSDRFFAERPEGSVSTLKIQRTQQEDSAVYLCASSYRWGNEQFFGPGTRLTVL.

This sequence joins TRBV13 and TRBJ1-2; no clear D. Between the trimmed V and J ends, which lost 4 bases and 5 bases, there was a span of 14 bases. The CDR3 is made up of 14 amino acids. Germline V gene lookup returns CDR1 PRHDT and CDR2 FYEKMQ (reference sequence). As DNA, the CDR3 is TGTGCCAGCAGCTCCAATACACCAGTGTATGGCTACACCTTC. This encodes CASSSNTPVYGYTF.

V usage is TRBV28 and J usage is TRBJ1-4, with 8 bases fitting TRBD1. CDR3 length: 16 amino acids. Trimming cost V 5 bases and J 8 bases; bases outside gene matches: 13. Germline lookup yields CDR1 MDHEN and CDR2 SYDVKM. As DNA, the CDR3 is TGTGCCAGCAGTGTCTCCCAGGGGGCCGGGGGGGAAAAACTGTTTTTT. Translation: CASSVSQGAGGEKLFF.

This chain connects TRBV27 to TRBJ1-2; D remains ambiguous. Germline values: CDR1 MNHEY, CDR2 SMNVEV (reference sequence). This CDR3 is 12 amino acids long. V was shortened by 4 bases and J by 7 bases, with 10 bases between the two germline ends. The CDR3 loop is CASSSRYSGYTF. The CDR3 nucleotides read TGTGCCAGCAGTTCGAGGTACAGTGGCTACACCTTC.

The table lists this clone with a count of one. V gene TRBV28 combines with J gene TRBJ2-5, with TRBD2 matching 9 bases. Germline V gives CDR1 MDHEN, CDR2 SYDVKM. This CDR3 is 15 amino acids long. V trimming: 2 bases; J trimming: 3 bases; junction bases outside the gene matches: 4. CDR3 amino acids: CASSLGRLAEETQYF. CDR3 DNA: TGTGCCAGCAGTTTAGGTCGACTAGCGGAAGAGACCCAGTACTTC.

The chain recombines TRBV11-2 with TRBJ2-7; D may be TRBD2 (7 bases). CDR1 and CDR2 (germline): SGHAT, FQNNGV. The CDR3 runs to 15 residues. Trimming shortened V by 1 base and J by 2 bases, and 12 bases separated the two germline ends. In DNA form, the CDR3 reads TGTGCCAGCAGCTTAGGAACCGGGGGGCCCTACGAGCAGTACTTC. The encoded protein is CASSLGTGGPYEQYF.

This clone has only one observation. This rearrangement joins TRBV11-1 to TRBJ2-4; D is uncertain. The CDR3 totals 14 residues. Trimming pared 5 bases from V and 0 bases from J, leaving 8 bases between. The germline CDR1 and CDR2 sequences are SGHAT and FQDESV (reference sequence). The CDR3 sequence is CASSPSRAKNIQYF. The CDR3 DNA reads as TGTGCCAGCAGCCCGTCTCGAGCCAAAAACATTCAGTACTTC.

The table lists this clone with a count of one. This rearrangement joins TRBV5-5 to TRBJ2-7; 11 bases agree with TRBD2. CDR1 and CDR2 from the germline V gene are SGHKS and YYEKEE (reference sequence). The CDR3 totals 15 residues. The J segment lost 4 bases and the V segment lost 4 bases, leaving 7 bases of the junction unmatched. CDR3 residues: CASSPTSGEVYEQYF. The CDR3 bases are TGTGCCAGCAGCCCGACTAGCGGGGAAGTTTACGAGCAGTACTTC.

V is TRBV19 and J is TRBJ2-7, with D perhaps matching TRBD2 (5 bases). The V and J ends lost 5 bases and 6 bases respectively, with 11 bases between them. Germline CDR1 is LNHDA and CDR2 is SQIVND (reference sequence). CDR3 length equals 12 residues. In nucleotides, the CDR3 is TGTGCCAGTAGTGCTACTAGGAGCGAGCAGTACTTC. Translated: CASSATRSEQYF.

J is TRBJ2-7 and V is TRBV28; no definite D call. The CDR3 contains 14 residues. Germline V gene data show CDR1 as MDHEN and CDR2 as SYDVKM. Trimming removed 6 bases at V and 2 bases at J, with 14 bases between. The CDR3 nucleotides read TGTGCCAGCAGCCTTCCGGTTCCGCCCTACGAGCAGTACTTC. It is translated as CASSLPVPPYEQYF.

The chain couples TRBV10-3 to TRBJ1-3; D remains unclear. Germline V gives CDR1 ENHRY, CDR2 SYGVKD. CDR3 length equals 17 residues. Trimming took off 0 bases at V and 0 bases at J, with 12 bases between the two ends. CDR3 sequence reads: CAISESPRLSSGNTIYF. The CDR3 DNA reads as TGTGCCATCAGTGAGTCCCCAAGGTTAAGCTCTGGAAACACCATATATTTT.

The DNA for the CDR3 is TGTGCCAGCAGCACCTACACCGGGGAGCTGTTTTTT. Protein product: CASSTYTGELFF. The V and J genes are TRBV5-6 and TRBJ2-2; D remains ambiguous. The CDR3 consists of 12 residues. Germline V CDR1 and CDR2: SGHDT, YYEEEE. V was shortened by 4 bases and J by 3 bases, with 4 bases between the two germline ends.

V is TRBV28 and J is TRBJ1-3; D not certain. The CDR3 length is 15 residues. Germline values: CDR1 MDHEN, CDR2 SYDVKM. V was clipped by 6 bases and J by 3 bases, with 15 bases between them. The CDR3 region is CASSAQKVGGNTIYF. CDR3 sequence (DNA): TGTGCCAGCAGCGCCCAGAAAGTGGGTGGAAACACCATATATTTT.

The CDR3 sequence is CASSLQGYYGYTF. For the CDR3, the DNA is TGTGCCAGCAGTTTGCAGGGGTACTATGGCTACACCTTC. The chain combines TRBV28 with TRBJ1-2; tentative D call: TRBD1 (6 bases). Trimming left V 3 bases short and J 3 bases short, with 8 bases between. This CDR3 contains 13 residues. Germline lookup yields CDR1 MDHEN and CDR2 SYDVKM.

The chain joins TRBV6-1 to TRBJ2-7, with D unresolved. V was pared by 7 bases and J by 0 bases, with 16 bases between. CDR3 length: 15 amino acids. Germline V gene sequence: CDR1 MNHNS, CDR2 SASEGT. The CDR3 protein is CASTKATVPSYEQYF. CDR3 nucleotide sequence: TGTGCCAGCACTAAAGCTACGGTACCCTCCTACGAGCAGTACTTC.

V and J are TRBV5-1 and TRBJ2-2, with 7 bases aligning to TRBD2. The trim removed 2 bases at V and 5 bases at J, leaving 3 bases unmatched. The V gene's germline CDR1 is SGHRS and CDR2 YFSETQ. The CDR3 consists of 14 residues. CDR3 protein: CASSFEGGTGELFF. DNA for the CDR3: TGCGCCAGCAGCTTCGAGGGAGGGACCGGGGAGCTGTTTTTT. The variable domain in full, completed from reference TRBV5-1 and TRBJ2-2, reads KAGVTQTPRYLIKTRGQQVTLSCSPISGHRSVSWYQQTPGQGLQFLFEYFSETQRNKGNFPGRFSGRQFSNSRSEMNVSTLELGDSALYLCASSFEGGTGELFFGEGSRLTVL.

V usage is TRBV2 and J usage is TRBJ1-5; 7 positions agree with TRBD1. There are 15 residues in the CDR3. The germline V gene has CDR1 SNHLY and CDR2 FYNNEI. V gave up 6 bases and J gave up 3 bases; unmatched junction bases: 8. The CDR3 sequence: CASSPTGTANQPQHF. The CDR3 coding sequence is TGTGCCAGCAGCCCTACGGGGACAGCCAATCAGCCCCAGCATTTT.

The J gene is TRBJ2-3, the V gene TRBV5-6, with D perhaps TRBD2 (6 bases). V dropped 4 bases and J dropped 6 bases, with 12 bases sitting between them. CDR1 and CDR2 (germline): SGHDT, YYEEEE. The CDR3 is 13 amino acids. CDR3 in DNA: TGTGCCAGCAGCCCAGTAGCGGCGGATACGCAGTATTTT. Translated: CASSPVAADTQYF.

V usage is TRBV6-5 and J usage is TRBJ2-1; D tentatively reads TRBD1 or TRBD2 (6 bases each). V was shortened by 5 bases and J by 7 bases, with 18 bases between the two germline ends. Germline CDR1 and CDR2: MNHEY and SVGAGI. This CDR3 contains 15 residues. The CDR3 region is CASSQQGGYSNEQFF. The CDR3, as DNA: TGTGCCAGCAGTCAACAGGGAGGCTACAGTAATGAGCAGTTCTTC.